The next 13 T cell receptor beta chains were all read from a single sample in a study of cytomegalovirus exposure and HLA in healthy donors. Produced via immunoSEQ multiplex PCR; TCRdb's table is partial and in-frame only. Of about 110,000 clones listed, roughly 95% are singletons. Input material: PBMCs. The receptors derive from a woman aged 18-35 years in good health and CMV-seronegative.

V and J are TRBV10-3 and TRBJ1-5, with D perhaps matching TRBD1 (5 bases). CDR1 is ENHRY and CDR2 is SYGVKD in the germline V gene. The CDR3 spans 14 residues. The V gene lost 10 bases and the J gene lost 11 bases, with 24 bases spanning the gap. The CDR3 DNA reads as TGTGCCACCCAAGGCTCAGGGCGCTCAGGCACCCAGCATTTT. Its translation: CATQGSGRSGTQHF.

The gene calls are TRBV6-5 and TRBJ1-1; D might be TRBD1 (6 bases). Between the trimmed V and J ends, which lost 4 bases and 2 bases, there was a span of 17 bases. This CDR3 spans 16 amino acids. The germline gives CDR1 MNHEY, CDR2 SVGAGI. The CDR3 DNA is TGTGCCAGCAGTTTGATCGGGGGGGGCATTAACACTGAAGCTTTCTTT. Encoded protein: CASSLIGGGINTEAFF.

This chain joins TRBV18 and TRBJ1-5; 10 bases line up with TRBD1. The CDR3 totals 15 residues. The V gene's germline CDR1 is KGHSH and CDR2 LQKENI. The J segment lost 1 base and the V segment lost 5 bases, leaving 2 bases of the junction unmatched. For the CDR3, the DNA is TGTGCCAGCTCAACGGGACAGGGGAGCAATCAGCCCCAGCATTTT. Its translation is CASSTGQGSNQPQHF.

CDR3: CASRGRSTDTQYF. The CDR3 DNA is TGTGCCAGCAGGGGGCGGAGCACAGATACGCAGTATTTT. The J gene is TRBJ2-3, the V gene TRBV28; tentative D call: TRBD1 (5 bases). Germline V gene data show CDR1 as MDHEN and CDR2 as SYDVKM. V was trimmed by 6 bases and J by 0 bases, leaving 7 bases between them. CDR3 length: 13 amino acids.

The CDR3 is CASNRGGGPYEQYF. The CDR3 DNA is TGTGCCAGCAATCGGGGGGGAGGACCCTACGAGCAGTACTTC. The chain employs TRBV6-5 and TRBJ2-7; 8 nucleotides agree with TRBD2. J lost 2 bases, V lost 7 bases, and 7 bases had no gene match. Germline V gene data show CDR1 as MNHEY and CDR2 as SVGAGI. The CDR3 totals 14 residues.

This chain uses TRBV2 with TRBJ1-1, with a weak D call TRBD1 (5 bases). The CDR3 sequence is 13 residues long. Germline-derived CDR1 and CDR2 are SNHLY and FYNNEI. V lost 5 bases and J lost 2, with 9 bases in between. Written as DNA, the CDR3 is TGTGCCAGCAGTCGGGACTCTAACACTGAAGCTTTCTTT. Encoded protein: CASSRDSNTEAFF. The variable domain in full, with the rest retrieved from reference TRBV2 and TRBJ1-1, is EPEVTQTPSHQVTQMGQEVILRCVPISNHLYFYWYRQILGQKVEFLVSFYNNEISEKSEIFDDQFSVERPDGSNFTLKIRSTKLEDSAMYFCASSRDSNTEAFFGQGTRLTVV.

The chain links TRBV7-2 to TRBJ1-6, with TRBD1 as a possible D gene (5 bases). CDR1 and CDR2 from the germline V gene are SGHTA and FQGNSA. The CDR3 spans 13 residues. The V end lost 5 bases, the J end lost 8 bases, and 10 bases lay between the germline ends. The CDR3 spells CASSHAQDSPLHF. CDR3 in DNA: TGTGCCAGCAGCCATGCACAGGATTCACCCCTCCACTTT. Full variable domain (remainder filled in from reference TRBV7-2 and TRBJ1-6): GAGVSQSPSNKVTEKGKDVELRCDPISGHTALYWYRQSLGQGLEFLIYFQGNSAPDKSGLPSDRFSAERTGGSVSTLTIQRTQQEDSAVYLCASSHAQDSPLHFGNGTRLTVT.

This clone was seen once. V and J are TRBV6-1 and TRBJ1-2, with 8 nucleotides matching TRBD1. The CDR3 is 15 residues long. CDR1 MNHNS and CDR2 SASEGT come from the germline V gene. V lost 3 bases and J lost 4; bases outside the gene matches: 7. The CDR3 DNA reads as TGTGCCAGCAGTGACCTAGGACAGGGCGCCTATGGCTACACCTTC. Encoded protein: CASSDLGQGAYGYTF.

The CDR3 DNA reads as TGTGCCAGCAGCCCCTTGGACAGCTGGGGGACCCAGTACTTC. This translates into CASSPLDSWGTQYF. The chain has TRBV7-3 and TRBJ2-5, with D perhaps matching TRBD1 (6 bases). CDR3 size: 14 residues. The germline V gene encodes CDR1 SGHTA and CDR2 FQGTGA. Trimming took 5 bases from V and 7 from J, leaving 17 bases between them.

The CDR3 region has the DNA TGTGCCAGCAGCTTGGTTCGGCTAGCGGGGGGCCTCTACAATGAGCAGTTCTTC. Encoded protein: CASSLVRLAGGLYNEQFF. The rearrangement links TRBV5-6 to TRBJ2-1; 11 bases align to TRBD2. Germline CDR1 is SGHDT and CDR2 is YYEEEE. This CDR3 is built from 18 residues. Trimming at V came to 0 bases and at J to 3 bases, leaving 8 bases not matched to a gene.

The chain has TRBV15 and TRBJ1-2; D may be TRBD1 (6 bases). This CDR3 has 15 amino acids. Germline lookup yields CDR1 LNHNV and CDR2 YYDKDF (reference sequence). V lost 4 bases and J lost 0, with 12 bases in between. The CDR3 DNA sequence: TGTGCCACCAGCACCGGGACATTAACTAACTATGGCTACACCTTC. Protein product: CATSTGTLTNYGYTF.

This chain uses TRBV7-6 with TRBJ2-4; TRBD1 is a possible D gene (6 bases). The V end lost 5 bases, the J end lost 6 bases, and 14 bases lay between the germline ends. The CDR3 extends over 14 amino acids. The germline CDR1 and CDR2 sequences are SGHVS and FNYEAQ. CDR3 coding DNA: TGTGCCAGCAGCCCCCGGACAGACCTAAACATTCAGTACTTC. Its protein is CASSPRTDLNIQYF.

The chain has TRBV4-1 and TRBJ2-4; D might be TRBD2 (5 bases). Trimming took off 0 bases at V and 5 bases at J, with 11 bases between the two ends. Germline assignment: CDR1 MGHRA and CDR2 YSYEKL. This CDR3 region has 15 residues. DNA of the CDR3: TGCGCCAGCAGCCAAGATCGAGGGTCCCAAAACATTCAGTACTTC. Residues: CASSQDRGSQNIQYF.